Each of the 29 T cell receptor beta chains below was sequenced from the same sample in a study of blood T cell repertoires in COVID-19. Produced via immunoSEQ multiplex PCR; TCRdb's table is partial and in-frame only. The sample yields hundreds of thousands of clones, roughly 80% seen once. The sample comprised PBMCs or T cells enriched from blood (not recorded which). Receptor source: a middle-aged man who had been exposed to COVID-19.

This clone was counted a single time. This chain uses TRBV30 with TRBJ2-2; D might be TRBD2 (5 bases). This CDR3 region has 16 residues. The V gene lost 0 bases and the J gene lost 4 bases, with 15 bases spanning the gap. Germline-derived CDR1 and CDR2 are GTSNPN and SVGIG (reference sequence). CDR3 sequence (DNA): TGTGCCTGGAGTGTGTTCGGGGTACTTGTCACCGGGGAGCTGTTTTTT. It is translated as CAWSVFGVLVTGELFF.

The genes are TRBV5-1 and TRBJ2-7, with a weak D call TRBD2 (6 bases). Trimming cost V 2 bases and J 2 bases, with 8 bases left between them. This CDR3 is 13 amino acids long. Germline V gives CDR1 SGHRS, CDR2 YFSETQ. CDR3 DNA: TGCGCCAGCAGCTTCCGGGAGACCTACGAGCAGTACTTC. Its translation: CASSFRETYEQYF. Variable domain in full (rest from reference TRBV5-1 and TRBJ2-7): KAGVTQTPRYLIKTRGQQVTLSCSPISGHRSVSWYQQTPGQGLQFLFEYFSETQRNKGNFPGRFSGRQFSNSRSEMNVSTLELGDSALYLCASSFRETYEQYFGPGTRLTVT.

CDR3 sequence (DNA): TGTGCCATCAGTGTGCAGGCCAACACAGATACGCAGTATTTT. It is translated as CAISVQANTDTQYF. V and J are TRBV10-3 and TRBJ2-3; no reliable D call. In germline, CDR1 is ENHRY, CDR2 SYGVKD. V lost 4 bases and J 2 bases, leaving 10 bases between the germline ends. The CDR3 is made up of 14 amino acids.

The gene calls are TRBV7-9 and TRBJ2-5; 11 nucleotides align to TRBD2. The CDR3 is 18 amino acids. CDR1 and CDR2 from the germline V gene are SEHNR and FQNEAQ (reference sequence). J lost 7 bases, V lost 0 bases, and 13 bases had no gene match. The CDR3 here is CASSLARLAGGPGVTQYF. In nucleotides, the CDR3 is TGTGCCAGCAGCTTAGCGCGATTAGCGGGAGGGCCTGGGGTGACCCAGTACTTC. The full variable domain, its missing parts supplied by reference TRBV7-9 and TRBJ2-5, is DTGVSQNPRHKITKRGQNVTFRCDPISEHNRLYWYRQTLGQGPEFLTYFQNEAQLEKSRLLSDRFSAERPKGSFSTLEIQRTEQGDSAMYLCASSLARLAGGPGVTQYFGPGTRLLVL.

The rearrangement links TRBV3-1 (or the pseudogene TRBV3-2) to TRBJ2-3; 10 bases agree with TRBD2. Looked up from germline, CDR1 is LGHDT and CDR2 is YNNKEL (reference sequence). The CDR3 sequence is 16 residues long. The J segment lost 3 bases and the V segment lost 1 base, leaving 4 bases of the junction unmatched. CDR3 nucleotide sequence: TGTGCCAGCAGCCAAGCTAGCGGGAGTAGGACAGATACGCAGTATTTT. Protein sequence: CASSQASGSRTDTQYF.

At least ten counts were recorded for this clone. The chain has TRBV23-1 and TRBJ2-7; possibly TRBD1 for D (6 bases). TRBV23-1 is designated an ORF whose function remains uncertain. Trimming left V 4 bases short and J 0 bases short, with 31 bases between. This CDR3 contains 21 residues. The CDR3 DNA is TGCGCCAGCAGTCGGGTTAAGGGTCGGCAGGGGAATTTCAGATGCTCCTACGAGCAGTACTTC. Translated: CASSRVKGRQGNFRCSYEQYF.

This clone has more than one count but fewer than ten. The chain uses TRBV9 and TRBJ2-7; no clear D. The germline gives CDR1 SGDLS, CDR2 YYNGEE. Trimming took 0 bases from V and 8 from J, leaving 15 bases between them. The CDR3 totals 14 residues. CDR3 amino acids: CASSVGATGTQQYF. The CDR3 bases are TGTGCCAGCAGCGTAGGCGCGACTGGTACACAGCAGTACTTC.

The chain is built from TRBV10-3 and TRBJ1-1, with TRBD1 matching 9 bases. The CDR3 sequence is 20 residues long. Per the germline V gene, CDR1 is ENHRY and CDR2 is SYGVKD. With V trimmed by 6 bases and J by 4 bases, 24 bases remained unmatched. Written as DNA, the CDR3 is TGTGCCATCAGCCCTTCGACAGGACAGGGGTTTCAGTCTCCTAGCACTGAAGCTTTCTTT. This translates into CAISPSTGQGFQSPSTEAFF.

This chain links TRBV30 with TRBJ2-7; 9 positions agree with TRBD2. The CDR3 runs to 15 residues. Losses at the gene ends were 0 bases for V and 5 bases for J; bases not matched to a gene: 8. Germline V gene data show CDR1 as GTSNPN and CDR2 as SVGIG (reference sequence). The CDR3 loop is CAWSVGGSGSHEQYF. The CDR3 DNA follows: TGTGCCTGGAGTGTAGGAGGTAGCGGGAGCCACGAGCAGTACTTC.

The chain combines TRBV19 with TRBJ2-1, with no clear D. This CDR3 is built from 14 residues. The germline CDR1 and CDR2 sequences are LNHDA and SQIVND (reference sequence). V was clipped by 3 bases and J by 4 bases, with 10 bases between them. Here the CDR3 DNA reads TGTGCCAGTAGTATGGGTCCTAGTTACAATGAGCAGTTCTTC. This sequence encodes CASSMGPSYNEQFF.

J is TRBJ1-3 and V is TRBV14; D is uncertain. CDR3 length: 15 residues. V gave up 1 base and J gave up 4 bases, with 11 bases separating them. The germline V gene has CDR1 SGHDN and CDR2 FVKESK. Here the CDR3 reads CASSQVVGPGNTIYF. DNA of the CDR3: TGTGCCAGCAGCCAAGTGGTGGGCCCGGGAAACACCATATATTTT.

The rearrangement uses TRBV27 and TRBJ2-1; maybe TRBD2 (6 bases). The CDR3 totals 14 residues. Germline V CDR1 and CDR2: MNHEY, SMNVEV (reference sequence). Trimming cost V 5 bases and J 4 bases, with 12 bases left between them. CDR3 DNA: TGTGCCAGCAGTATACCGGGACTTTACAATGAGCAGTTCTTC. This sequence encodes CASSIPGLYNEQFF.

CDR3 region: CASSPPGLLNLQFF. DNA for the CDR3: TGTGCCAGCAGCCCTCCGGGACTACTAAATTTACAGTTCTTC. The chain combines TRBV14 with TRBJ2-1; 7 bases agree with TRBD2. The germline CDR1 and CDR2 sequences are SGHDN and FVKESK. The CDR3 has 14 residues. Trimming cost V 4 bases and J 13 bases; bases outside gene matches: 13.

The rearrangement joins TRBV18 to TRBJ2-2, with unresolved D. Trimming stripped 3 bases from V and 1 base from J, with 9 bases between. The V gene's germline CDR1 is KGHSH and CDR2 LQKENI. The CDR3 has 15 amino acids. The CDR3 sequence is CASSPLQMNTGELFF. CDR3 sequence (DNA): TGTGCCAGCTCACCTTTGCAGATGAACACCGGGGAGCTGTTTTTT.

V is TRBV9 and J is TRBJ2-2, with 10 bases that match TRBD1. Germline V gene data show CDR1 as SGDLS and CDR2 as YYNGEE. The CDR3 spans 16 residues. V trimming: 0 bases; J trimming: 7 bases; junction bases outside the gene matches: 6. The CDR3 is CASSVGGQGLSGELFF. Written as DNA, the CDR3 is TGTGCCAGCAGCGTAGGGGGACAGGGGTTAAGCGGGGAGCTGTTTTTT.

This clone was observed a few times. This chain uses TRBV5-1 with TRBJ2-2; D gene uncertain. The CDR3 is 11 amino acids. V was shortened by 5 bases and J by 8 bases, with 7 bases between the two germline ends. In germline, CDR1 is SGHRS, CDR2 YFSETQ. CDR3 region: CASSLFGELFF. The DNA of the CDR3 is TGCGCCAGCAGTCTCTTTGGGGAGCTGTTTTTT. Full variable domain (rest looked up from reference TRBV5-1 and TRBJ2-2): KAGVTQTPRYLIKTRGQQVTLSCSPISGHRSVSWYQQTPGQGLQFLFEYFSETQRNKGNFPGRFSGRQFSNSRSEMNVSTLELGDSALYLCASSLFGELFFGEGSRLTVL.

The genes are TRBV18 and TRBJ2-4, with no clear D. Trimming shortened V by 0 bases and J by 9 bases, and 12 bases separated the two germline ends. This CDR3 is 14 amino acids long. Germline V gives CDR1 KGHSH, CDR2 LQKENI. The CDR3 sequence is CASSPPANPGIQYF. The CDR3 coding sequence is TGTGCCAGCTCACCACCCGCGAATCCTGGCATTCAGTACTTC.

V is TRBV4-2 and J is TRBJ2-1; 9 bases align to TRBD2. The CDR3 has 14 amino acids. The germline gives CDR1 LGHNA, CDR2 YNFKEQ. After removal of 2 bases from V and 11 bases from J, the junction contained 7 bases not matched to a gene. The CDR3 DNA reads as TGTGCCAGCAGCCAAACTAGCGGGCGGCTCCAGCAGTTCTTC. Translated: CASSQTSGRLQQFF.

This clone was recorded a few times. This chain joins TRBV19 and TRBJ1-3, with 7 nucleotides matching TRBD1. Germline V gene sequence: CDR1 LNHDA, CDR2 SQIVND (reference sequence). This CDR3 contains 16 residues. J gave up 2 bases and V 5 bases, and 9 bases lay outside the gene matches. Here the CDR3 reads CASSLTGRITGNTIYF. In nucleotides, the CDR3 is TGTGCCAGTAGTTTGACAGGGCGTATCACTGGAAACACCATATATTTT.

The chain uses TRBV2 and TRBJ1-1; 8 nucleotides align to TRBD1. CDR3 length: 14 amino acids. Trimming took 7 bases from V and 12 from J; bases not matched to a gene: 16. Per germline, CDR1 SNHLY and CDR2 FYNNEI. CDR3 DNA: TGTGCCAGCATTAGGCGGGCCCAACAGGGGGAAACTTTCTTT. Translation: CASIRRAQQGETFF.

V is TRBV7-8 and J is TRBJ1-1, with D unclear. The length of the CDR3 is 16 residues. With 5 bases removed from V and 1 base from J, the gap between germline ends came to 17 bases. Looked up from germline, CDR1 is SGHVS and CDR2 is FQNEAQ. The CDR3 DNA is TGTGCCAGCAGCGCGGGTATTGGGGAAAAGAACACTGAAGCTTTCTTT. Its translation is CASSAGIGEKNTEAFF.

V is TRBV2 and J is TRBJ1-6; 10 nucleotides agree with TRBD1. This CDR3 spans 16 amino acids. J lost 6 bases, V lost 8 bases, and 10 bases had no gene match. Per the germline V gene, CDR1 is SNHLY and CDR2 is FYNNEI. The CDR3 DNA reads as TGTGCCAGCGGGCCCTCGACAGGGGGCAGTAATTCACCCCTCCACTTT. Amino acids: CASGPSTGGSNSPLHF.

The chain joins TRBV19 to TRBJ2-7, with D tentatively TRBD2 (6 bases). Germline-derived CDR1 and CDR2 are LNHDA and SQIVND (reference sequence). V gave up 3 bases and J gave up 1 base, with 10 bases separating them. This CDR3 spans 14 amino acids. For the CDR3, the DNA is TGTGCCAGTAGTATGGCTAGCGATTCCTACGAGCAGTACTTC. Amino acid sequence: CASSMASDSYEQYF.

The rearrangement uses TRBV19 and TRBJ1-5; weak D call: TRBD1 (6 bases). This CDR3 comprises 14 residues. Between the trimmed V and J ends, which lost 8 bases and 6 bases, there was a span of 17 bases. Germline CDR1 and CDR2: LNHDA and SQIVND (reference sequence). CDR3 sequence: CASQGLRGSQPQHF. The CDR3 region has the DNA TGTGCCAGTCAAGGACTCAGGGGTAGTCAGCCCCAGCATTTT.

The chain carries TRBV5-1 and TRBJ2-5; 7 bases agree with TRBD2. Germline CDR1 SGHRS, CDR2 YFSETQ. The CDR3 has 14 residues. J lost 5 bases, V lost 4 bases, and 8 bases had no gene match. The CDR3 nucleotides are TGCGCCAGCAGCACCGGGACTAATGTTGAGACCCAGTACTTC. It translates to CASSTGTNVETQYF.

The V and J genes are TRBV7-9 and TRBJ1-4; no clear D gene. Trimming took 2 bases from V and 7 from J, leaving 11 bases between them. Germline assignment: CDR1 SEHNR and CDR2 FQNEAQ (reference sequence). The CDR3 spans 14 residues. The CDR3 loop reads CASSLMWRSEKLFF. Here the CDR3 DNA reads TGTGCCAGCAGCTTAATGTGGAGAAGTGAAAAACTGTTTTTT.

This chain connects TRBV5-1 to TRBJ2-7; the match to TRBD1 covers 10 bases. Germline V gene data show CDR1 as SGHRS and CDR2 as YFSETQ. CDR3 length: 15 residues. Trimming cost V 2 bases and J 2 bases; bases outside gene matches: 4. The CDR3 DNA follows: TGCGCCAGCAGCTTTTCCGGGACAGGGGCCTACGAGCAGTACTTC. Residues: CASSFSGTGAYEQYF.

CDR3 nucleotide sequence: TGTGCCACCAGTGATGACAGGTGGGGCTACACCTTC. Encoded protein: CATSDDRWGYTF. This chain joins TRBV24-1 and TRBJ1-2; tentative D call: TRBD1 (6 bases). The CDR3 contains 12 residues. Germline CDR1 reads KGHDR; CDR2 reads SFDVKD. Trimming left V 3 bases short and J 8 bases short, with 9 bases between.

The chain recombines TRBV2 with TRBJ1-6, with a tentative D call TRBD1 (6 bases). The germline CDR1 and CDR2 sequences are SNHLY and FYNNEI. CDR3 length: 14 amino acids. V lost 8 bases and J 10 bases, leaving 18 bases between the germline ends. The CDR3 loop reads CASRQVLEASPLHF. CDR3 bases: TGTGCCAGCCGACAGGTTTTAGAAGCCTCACCCCTCCACTTT.